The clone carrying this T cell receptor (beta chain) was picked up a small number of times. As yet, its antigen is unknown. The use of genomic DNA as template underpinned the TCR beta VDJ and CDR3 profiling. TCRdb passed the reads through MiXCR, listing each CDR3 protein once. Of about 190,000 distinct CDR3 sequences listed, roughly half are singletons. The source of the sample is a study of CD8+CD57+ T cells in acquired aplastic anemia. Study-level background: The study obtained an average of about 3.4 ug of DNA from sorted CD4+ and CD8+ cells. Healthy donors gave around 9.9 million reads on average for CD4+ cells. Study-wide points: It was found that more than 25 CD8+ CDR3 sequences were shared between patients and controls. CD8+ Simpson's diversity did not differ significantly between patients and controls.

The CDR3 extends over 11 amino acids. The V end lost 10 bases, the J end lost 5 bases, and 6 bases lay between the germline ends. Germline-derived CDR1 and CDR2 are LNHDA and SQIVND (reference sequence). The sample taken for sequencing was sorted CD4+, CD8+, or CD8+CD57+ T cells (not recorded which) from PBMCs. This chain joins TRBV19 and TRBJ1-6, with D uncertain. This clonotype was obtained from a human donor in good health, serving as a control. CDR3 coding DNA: TGTGCCACAGAGAATAATTCACCCCTCCACTTT. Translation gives CATENNSPLHF.